Each of the 9 T cell receptor beta chains below was sequenced from the same sample in a study of T cell responses to AZD1222 COVID-19 vaccine. Sequencing used immunoSEQ multiplex PCR; TCRdb keeps in-frame clones, though not all of them. The table records 100,000 to 120,000 clones, approximately 90% of them present only once. This material consisted of peripheral blood, taken 28 days after the second AZD1222 dose. The receptors originated from an adult who received the AZD1222 COVID-19 vaccine.

This chain joins TRBV18 and TRBJ1-1; D is undetermined. The V end lost 4 bases, the J end lost 0 bases, and 18 bases lay between the germline ends. This CDR3 region has 17 residues. Germline V gives CDR1 KGHSH, CDR2 LQKENI. DNA of the CDR3: TGTGCCAGCTCACTGAAAGGCCCGAGCTGGGTGAACACTGAAGCTTTCTTT. Translated: CASSLKGPSWVNTEAFF.

J is TRBJ1-2 and V is TRBV5-6, with D maybe TRBD1 (5 bases). Germline CDR1 SGHDT, CDR2 YYEEEE. The CDR3 totals 12 residues. Trimming pared 3 bases from V and 8 bases from J, leaving 11 bases between. The CDR3: CASSSQDWGYTF. DNA of the CDR3: TGTGCCAGCAGCTCACAGGACTGGGGCTACACCTTC.

This clone was detected only once. V gene TRBV7-3 combines with J gene TRBJ1-2; possibly TRBD1 for D (5 bases). Trimming took off 2 bases at V and 0 bases at J, with 10 bases between the two ends. The CDR3 totals 15 residues. CDR1 is SGHTA, CDR2 FQGTGA, per germline. The CDR3 spells CASSLSLTANYGYTF. In nucleotides, the CDR3 is TGTGCCAGCAGCTTATCGTTGACAGCTAACTATGGCTACACCTTC.

The genes are TRBV28 and TRBJ1-2; D is unclear. From germline, CDR1 is MDHEN and CDR2 SYDVKM. The CDR3 totals 14 residues. The ends were cut back, 2 bases at V and 7 bases at J, with 14 bases in the middle. Written as DNA, the CDR3 is TGTGCCAGCAGTTTAAGCCAAGAACTGGGTGGCTACACCTTC. Its translation is CASSLSQELGGYTF.

V is TRBV19 and J is TRBJ1-1; TRBD1 might be the D (5 bases). Germline loops: CDR1 LNHDA, CDR2 SQIVND (reference sequence). The CDR3 is 15 amino acids. Deletions cut 2 bases from V and 5 bases from J, with 15 bases between. CDR3 in DNA: TGTGCCAGTAGTATACTCCTGACGGGGGAAACTGAAGCTTTCTTT. Amino acids: CASSILLTGETEAFF.

The chain couples TRBV5-8 to TRBJ2-3; D might be TRBD2 (6 bases). The CDR3 is 15 residues long. Trimming shortened V by 5 bases and J by 2 bases, and 15 bases separated the two germline ends. CDR1 is SGHTS, CDR2 YDEGEE, per germline. The CDR3 here is CASSRRSGITDTQYF. CDR3 coding DNA: TGTGCCAGCAGTCGACGTAGCGGAATCACAGATACGCAGTATTTT.

The CDR3 region is CASGGEFKETQYF. CDR3 sequence (DNA): TGTGCCAGCGGGGGGGAATTTAAAGAGACCCAGTACTTC. This rearrangement joins TRBV2 to TRBJ2-5; 7 bases agree with TRBD2. Germline V CDR1 and CDR2: SNHLY, FYNNEI. The CDR3 length is 13 residues. V was clipped by 8 bases and J by 3 bases; unmatched bases: 6. Combining the CDR3 with reference TRBV2 and TRBJ2-5 gives the whole variable domain EPEVTQTPSHQVTQMGQEVILRCVPISNHLYFYWYRQILGQKVEFLVSFYNNEISEKSEIFDDQFSVERPDGSNFTLKIRSTKLEDSAMYFCASGGEFKETQYFGPGTRLLVL.

The rearrangement joins TRBV4-1 to TRBJ2-1, with a weak D call TRBD1 (6 bases). This CDR3 spans 16 amino acids. V gave up 0 bases and J gave up 5 bases, with 14 bases separating them. Germline V CDR1 and CDR2: MGHRA, YSYEKL. CDR3 in amino acids: CASSQEGAVRHNEQFF. The CDR3, as DNA: TGCGCCAGCAGCCAAGAGGGGGCAGTCCGGCACAATGAGCAGTTCTTC.

This rearrangement joins TRBV4-1 to TRBJ1-2; a possible D gene is TRBD1 (5 bases). Trimming shortened V by 6 bases and J by 5 bases, and 19 bases separated the two germline ends. This CDR3 has 15 amino acids. CDR1 and CDR2 (germline): MGHRA, YSYEKL. DNA for the CDR3: TGCGCCAGCAGGCCTACCGGGACCGAGATGTATGGCTACACCTTC. Protein sequence: CASRPTGTEMYGYTF.